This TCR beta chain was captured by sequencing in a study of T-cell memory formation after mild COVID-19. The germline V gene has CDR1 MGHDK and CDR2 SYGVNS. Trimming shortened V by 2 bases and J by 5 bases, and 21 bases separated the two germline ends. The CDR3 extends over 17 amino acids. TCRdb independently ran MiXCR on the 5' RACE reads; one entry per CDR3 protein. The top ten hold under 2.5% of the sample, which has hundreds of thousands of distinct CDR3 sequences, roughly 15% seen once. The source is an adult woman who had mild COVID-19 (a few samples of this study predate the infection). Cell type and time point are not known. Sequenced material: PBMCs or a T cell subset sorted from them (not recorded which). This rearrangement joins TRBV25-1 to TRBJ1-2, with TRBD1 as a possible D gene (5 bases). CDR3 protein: CASSEALQGGSDYGYTF. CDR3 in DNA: TGTGCCAGCAGTGAAGCACTTCAGGGAGGGAGTGATTATGGCTACACCTTC.